The source of this TCR beta chain is a study of T cell changes during pregnancy in multiple sclerosis. Sequencing was performed with immunoSEQ multiplex PCR; in TCRdb, only in-frame clones are kept and a portion is missing. The sample has approximately 40,000 clones; 92% are singletons. The V gene lost 8 bases and the J gene lost 0 bases, with 14 bases spanning the gap. The CDR3 loop spans 15 amino acids. Germline CDR1 and CDR2: SGHTA and FQGNSA. This TCR was sampled from a female donor in good health, enrolled as a control in a pregnancy study. The sample here was CD4+ T cells from peripheral blood mononuclear cells, taken after pregnancy. V and J are TRBV7-2 and TRBJ1-5, with a weak D call TRBD1 (5 bases). The CDR3 sequence: CASGLSGDSNQPQHF. As DNA, the CDR3 is TGTGCCAGCGGTCTATCGGGGGATAGCAATCAGCCCCAGCATTTT.